What follows are 31 T cell receptor beta chains derived from one specimen sequenced in a study of blood T cell repertoires in COVID-19. Repertoires were generated with immunoSEQ multiplex PCR, while TCRdb's copy carries only in-frame clones and drops some. The sample includes around 290,000 clones, approximately 86% seen only once; the top ten take over 10%. The specimen was peripheral blood. The receptors originated from an older woman with COVID-19, enrolled during active disease.

This chain connects TRBV9 to TRBJ1-2, with 9 nucleotides matching TRBD1. The germline gives CDR1 SGDLS, CDR2 YYNGEE. This CDR3 spans 15 amino acids. V lost 3 bases, J lost 4 bases, and 7 bases stayed unmatched. The CDR3 DNA follows: TGTGCCAGCAGCGCTGACAGGGGGTATTCCTATGGCTACACCTTC. It specifies CASSADRGYSYGYTF.

The chain links TRBV18 to TRBJ2-2; 11 nucleotides align to TRBD2. Germline V lookup: CDR1 KGHSH, CDR2 LQKENI. The CDR3 is 15 residues long. V trimming: 6 bases; J trimming: 1 base; junction bases outside the gene matches: 1. This CDR3 is CASSTSGVNTGELFF. For the CDR3, the DNA is TGTGCCAGCTCGACTAGCGGGGTGAACACCGGGGAGCTGTTTTTT.

The chain employs TRBV6-5 and TRBJ1-6; tentatively, D is TRBD1 (5 bases). The V and J ends lost 0 bases and 3 bases respectively, with 9 bases between them. Germline V gives CDR1 MNHEY, CDR2 SVGAGI. The CDR3 contains 16 residues. The CDR3 DNA is TGTGCCAGCAGTTACTCACCCCAGGGCTATAATTCACCCCTCCACTTT. The encoded protein is CASSYSPQGYNSPLHF.

V gene TRBV7-6 combines with J gene TRBJ2-1; D might be TRBD1 (6 bases). V was trimmed by 1 base and J by 4 bases, leaving 11 bases between them. This CDR3 contains 15 residues. Germline V lookup: CDR1 SGHVS, CDR2 FNYEAQ. The CDR3 loop reads CASSLGSGVYNEQFF. DNA of the CDR3: TGTGCCAGCAGCTTAGGCTCAGGGGTTTACAATGAGCAGTTCTTC.

The chain employs TRBV2 and TRBJ2-5; the match to TRBD2 covers 13 bases. Losses at the gene ends were 3 bases for V and 4 bases for J; bases not matched to a gene: 5. The germline V gene encodes CDR1 SNHLY and CDR2 FYNNEI. This CDR3 spans 16 amino acids. The CDR3 here is CASSEGLAGRGETQYF. CDR3 DNA sequence: TGTGCCAGCAGTGAGGGACTAGCGGGGAGGGGAGAGACCCAGTACTTC. Full variable domain (outside the CDR3, taken from reference TRBV2 and TRBJ2-5): EPEVTQTPSHQVTQMGQEVILRCVPISNHLYFYWYRQILGQKVEFLVSFYNNEISEKSEIFDDQFSVERPDGSNFTLKIRSTKLEDSAMYFCASSEGLAGRGETQYFGPGTRLLVL.

This clone was counted a few times. The chain recombines TRBV4-1 with TRBJ1-5, with D maybe TRBD1 (6 bases). This CDR3 is 16 amino acids long. V was trimmed by 0 bases and J by 5 bases, leaving 14 bases between them. The germline V gene encodes CDR1 MGHRA and CDR2 YSYEKL. The CDR3 spells CASSQEGGAGDQPQHF. CDR3 nucleotides: TGCGCCAGCAGCCAAGAAGGTGGGGCAGGGGATCAGCCCCAGCATTTT.

CDR3 loop: CASSIGSGGSYNEQFF. The DNA for the CDR3 is TGTGCCAGTAGTATAGGGAGCGGGGGCTCCTACAATGAGCAGTTCTTC. The V gene is TRBV19, the J gene TRBJ2-1, with 8 positions matching TRBD2. The CDR3 runs 16 residues. The V gene end was trimmed by 1 base and the J gene end by 0 bases; junction bases not matched to a gene: 2. Germline V gene lookup returns CDR1 LNHDA and CDR2 SQIVND (reference sequence).

This clone was counted a single time. This chain joins TRBV4-1 and TRBJ2-7; maybe TRBD2 (6 bases). Germline values: CDR1 MGHRA, CDR2 YSYEKL. CDR3 length equals 16 residues. V was trimmed by 4 bases and J by 2 bases, leaving 18 bases between them. The CDR3 loop reads CASSPLPQGGPYEQYF. The CDR3 DNA is TGCGCCAGCAGCCCCCTCCCCCAGGGAGGACCCTACGAGCAGTACTTC.

The J gene is TRBJ1-1, the V gene TRBV5-1; TRBD1 might be the D (6 bases). Trimming shortened V by 4 bases and J by 0 bases, and 13 bases separated the two germline ends. Germline lookup yields CDR1 SGHRS and CDR2 YFSETQ. The CDR3 runs 15 residues. CDR3 in amino acids: CASSLTGGMNTEAFF. In DNA form, the CDR3 reads TGCGCCAGCAGCCTGACAGGCGGCATGAACACTGAAGCTTTCTTT.

The gene calls are TRBV27 and TRBJ2-7, with D possibly TRBD1 on 5 matching bases. The CDR3 runs 14 residues. Trimming took 8 bases from V and 1 from J, leaving 15 bases between them. In germline, CDR1 is MNHEY, CDR2 SMNVEV (reference sequence). The chain's CDR3 is CASGASDESYEQYF. DNA of the CDR3: TGTGCCAGCGGGGCCTCGGACGAATCCTACGAGCAGTACTTC.

The gene calls are TRBV28 and TRBJ1-6; D is unclear. This CDR3 contains 15 residues. V was clipped by 5 bases and J by 4 bases, with 12 bases between them. Germline V gives CDR1 MDHEN, CDR2 SYDVKM. The CDR3 reads CASSVRLGYNSPLHF. The CDR3 coding sequence is TGTGCCAGCAGTGTTCGACTAGGGTATAATTCACCCCTCCACTTT.

The chain is built from TRBV5-1 and TRBJ2-1, with D perhaps matching TRBD1 (5 bases). CDR3 length: 16 amino acids. Trimming cost V 0 bases and J 6 bases, with 16 bases left between them. CDR1 and CDR2 (germline): SGHRS, YFSETQ. CDR3 residues: CASSLVTGALGNEQFF. Here the CDR3 DNA reads TGCGCCAGCAGCTTGGTAACTGGGGCGCTGGGCAATGAGCAGTTCTTC.

The V and J genes are TRBV29-1 and TRBJ2-2; maybe TRBD2 (7 bases). The germline V gene encodes CDR1 SQVTM and CDR2 ANQGSEA. This CDR3 comprises 16 residues. V was pared by 4 bases and J by 1 base, with 16 bases between. Here the CDR3 reads CSVVLVGGVNTGELFF. The CDR3 nucleotides read TGCAGCGTTGTTCTTGTAGGGGGGGTGAACACCGGGGAGCTGTTTTTT.

On this clone: The identical CDR3 is also encoded by other nucleotide sequences in the sample. This chain connects TRBV5-1 to TRBJ1-3, with a possible D match to TRBD1 (5 bases). Germline lookup yields CDR1 SGHRS and CDR2 YFSETQ. The CDR3 consists of 14 residues. V gave up 0 bases and J gave up 4 bases, with 8 bases separating them. CDR3 bases: TGCGCCAGCAGCTTGGCAGGGATGGGAAACACCATATATTTT. It translates to CASSLAGMGNTIYF.

This chain connects TRBV5-8 to TRBJ2-3, with 10 nucleotides matching TRBD1. V lost 6 bases, J lost 6 bases, and 7 bases stayed unmatched. The CDR3 covers 14 residues. In germline, CDR1 is SGHTS, CDR2 YDEGEE. The CDR3 reads CASTKTGGVDTQYF. As DNA, the CDR3 is TGTGCCAGCACCAAGACAGGGGGCGTGGATACGCAGTATTTT.

The V gene is TRBV19, the J gene TRBJ2-2, with 9 bases fitting TRBD2. Germline loops: CDR1 LNHDA, CDR2 SQIVND (reference sequence). The CDR3 has 16 residues. J lost 5 bases, V lost 5 bases, and 9 bases had no gene match. The CDR3: CASSLRERGVTGELFF. CDR3 nucleotides: TGTGCCAGTAGTCTGAGGGAGCGGGGGGTAACCGGGGAGCTGTTTTTT. Together with reference TRBV19 and TRBJ2-2, the CDR3 gives the full variable domain: DGGITQSPKYLFRKEGQNVTLSCEQNLNHDAMYWYRQDPGQGLRLIYYSQIVNDFQKGDIAEGYSVSREKKESFPLTVTSAQKNPTAFYLCASSLRERGVTGELFFGEGSRLTVL.

V gene TRBV10-3 combines with J gene TRBJ1-2; TRBD1 agrees at 8 bases. The CDR3 runs 15 residues. J was trimmed by 3 bases and V by 7 bases; bases with no gene match: 10. Germline V gene data show CDR1 as ENHRY and CDR2 as SYGVKD. This CDR3 reads CAIKGLRGQDYGYTF. For the CDR3, the DNA is TGTGCCATCAAGGGCCTCAGGGGGCAGGACTATGGCTACACCTTC.

The rearrangement uses TRBV24-1 and TRBJ1-2; no clear D gene. Looked up from germline, CDR1 is KGHDR and CDR2 is SFDVKD. V was pared by 4 bases and J by 8 bases, with 16 bases between. The CDR3 spans 14 residues. Written as DNA, the CDR3 is TGTGCCACCAGTGACACCCTTAGGGAGAGCGGCTACACCTTC. It specifies CATSDTLRESGYTF.

J is TRBJ1-4 and V is TRBV28; D not certain. The ends were cut back, 2 bases at V and 3 bases at J, with 10 bases in the middle. The CDR3 length is 15 residues. Germline CDR1 MDHEN, CDR2 SYDVKM. Here the CDR3 DNA reads TGTGCCAGCAGTTTAGGTTCTCGGGCTAATGAAAAACTGTTTTTT. This translates into CASSLGSRANEKLFF.

The CDR3 coding sequence is TGTGCCACCAGTGAGTCGACAGGAGGGAACACTGAAGCTTTCTTT. It codes for CATSESTGGNTEAFF. The rearrangement links TRBV24-1 to TRBJ1-1, with D perhaps TRBD1 (6 bases). CDR3 length: 15 amino acids. Germline assignment: CDR1 KGHDR and CDR2 SFDVKD. Between the trimmed V and J ends, which lost 4 bases and 1 base, there was a span of 12 bases.

The genes are TRBV30 and TRBJ1-2; 8 positions match TRBD1. J was trimmed by 8 bases and V by 2 bases; bases with no gene match: 13. The germline V gene encodes CDR1 GTSNPN and CDR2 SVGIG (reference sequence). The length of the CDR3 is 15 residues. CDR3 in amino acids: CAWSPLTGAPRGYTF. CDR3 coding DNA: TGTGCCTGGAGTCCCTTGACAGGGGCTCCTAGGGGCTACACCTTC.

The CDR3: CASRSTGDYEQYF. CDR3 DNA: TGTGCCAGCAGAAGTACAGGAGACTACGAGCAGTACTTC. The genes are TRBV28 and TRBJ2-7, with a weak D call TRBD1 (5 bases). CDR1 is MDHEN, CDR2 SYDVKM, per germline. The germline V and J ends were trimmed by 6 bases and 3 bases, with 12 bases remaining between them. The CDR3 extends over 13 amino acids. The complete variable domain, with remaining parts taken from reference TRBV28 and TRBJ2-7, reads DVKVTQSSRYLVKRTGEKVFLECVQDMDHENMFWYRQDPGLGLRLIYFSYDVKMKEKGDIPEGYSVSREKKERFSLILESASTNQTSMYLCASRSTGDYEQYFGPGTRLTVT.

The chain combines TRBV27 with TRBJ1-4, with D possibly matching TRBD1 (5 bases). Between the trimmed V and J ends, which lost 6 bases and 6 bases, there was a span of 14 bases. The V gene's germline CDR1 is MNHEY and CDR2 SMNVEV (reference sequence). The CDR3 is made up of 14 amino acids. The CDR3 nucleotides read TGTGCCAGCAGGATAACAGGAATTCATGAAAAACTGTTTTTT. This codes for CASRITGIHEKLFF.

The J gene is TRBJ2-3, the V gene TRBV5-1; 7 nucleotides align to TRBD1. In germline, CDR1 is SGHRS, CDR2 YFSETQ. This CDR3 has 13 residues. V lost 5 bases and J lost 6; bases outside the gene matches: 6. CDR3 in DNA: TGCGCCAGCAGTGTACAGGGGTCGGATACGCAGTATTTT. Translating gives CASSVQGSDTQYF. The full variable domain, its missing parts supplied by reference TRBV5-1 and TRBJ2-3, is KAGVTQTPRYLIKTRGQQVTLSCSPISGHRSVSWYQQTPGQGLQFLFEYFSETQRNKGNFPGRFSGRQFSNSRSEMNVSTLELGDSALYLCASSVQGSDTQYFGPGTRLTVL.

The chain recombines TRBV19 with TRBJ2-5; 8 bases are shared with TRBD1. Germline trimming cut 6 bases from V and 2 bases from J; bases unmatched to any gene: 14. The CDR3 is 17 residues long. Germline lookup yields CDR1 LNHDA and CDR2 SQIVND (reference sequence). The CDR3 loop is CASSPGARGPGQETQYF. Written as DNA, the CDR3 is TGTGCCAGTAGCCCAGGGGCCAGGGGGCCTGGTCAAGAGACCCAGTACTTC.

The chain joins TRBV7-2 to TRBJ2-3; TRBD2 matches 9 bases. CDR1 and CDR2 from the germline V gene are SGHTA and FQGNSA. J gave up 5 bases and V 6 bases, and 6 bases lay outside the gene matches. This CDR3 comprises 14 residues. CDR3 nucleotide sequence: TGTGCCAGCAGAACAGGGACTAGCTTAGATACGCAGTATTTT. Its translation: CASRTGTSLDTQYF. The whole variable domain, remainder taken from reference TRBV7-2 and TRBJ2-3, is GAGVSQSPSNKVTEKGKDVELRCDPISGHTALYWYRQSLGQGLEFLIYFQGNSAPDKSGLPSDRFSAERTGGSVSTLTIQRTQQEDSAVYLCASRTGTSLDTQYFGPGTRLTVL.

CDR3 coding DNA: TGTGCCAGCAGTACGACTAGCGGGGGATCCTACGAGCAGTACTTC. It codes for CASSTTSGGSYEQYF. The chain uses TRBV6-5 and TRBJ2-7, with 12 bases that match TRBD2. This CDR3 region has 15 residues. J lost 1 base, V lost 5 bases, and 3 bases had no gene match. Germline lookup yields CDR1 MNHEY and CDR2 SVGAGI.

There are many counts of this clone. The rearrangement joins TRBV11-2 to TRBJ1-1; perhaps TRBD1 as D (5 bases). CDR1 is SGHAT and CDR2 is FQNNGV in the germline V gene. The CDR3 covers 13 residues. V lost 2 bases, J lost 10 bases, and 14 bases lay in between. The CDR3 sequence is CASSLYDSPRAFF. DNA for the CDR3: TGTGCCAGCAGCTTATACGACAGCCCGCGAGCTTTCTTT. The variable domain in full, with the rest retrieved from reference TRBV11-2 and TRBJ1-1, is EAGVAQSPRYKIIEKRQSVAFWCNPISGHATLYWYQQILGQGPKLLIQFQNNGVVDDSQLPKDRFSAERLKGVDSTLKIQPAKLEDSAVYLCASSLYDSPRAFFGQGTRLTVV.

V and J are TRBV7-2 and TRBJ1-3; unclear D gene. The V gene lost 3 bases and the J gene lost 0 bases, with 9 bases spanning the gap. The CDR3 is made up of 15 amino acids. Looked up from germline, CDR1 is SGHTA and CDR2 is FQGNSA. CDR3 DNA sequence: TGTGCCAGCAGCTTTTACGGGTACTCTGGAAACACCATATATTTT. Protein: CASSFYGYSGNTIYF.

In this sample, this clone turned up once. The CDR3 reads CASSDRVGYGYTF. Here the CDR3 DNA reads TGTGCCAGCAGTGACAGGGTCGGCTATGGCTACACCTTC. The V and J genes are TRBV9 and TRBJ1-2, with 7 nucleotides matching TRBD1. The CDR3 contains 13 residues. V was pared by 5 bases and J by 4 bases, with 5 bases of the junction left unmatched. CDR1 is SGDLS and CDR2 is YYNGEE in the germline V gene.

The V and J genes are TRBV10-2 and TRBJ1-1, with unresolved D. CDR1 WSHSY and CDR2 SAAADI come from the germline V gene. The CDR3 sequence is 14 residues long. Deletions cut 3 bases from V and 1 base from J, with 9 bases between. The CDR3 nucleotides read TGCGCCAGCAGTGACTCGCGGGGGAACACTGAAGCTTTCTTT. Protein sequence: CASSDSRGNTEAFF.